These 24 T cell receptor beta chains share one sample of origin, sequenced in a study of blood T cell repertoires in COVID-19. Clones were read by immunoSEQ multiplex PCR, and TCRdb kept only the in-frame ones, dropping some. The profile covers around 300,000 clones, with more than 80% appearing a single time and 0.9% to 1.2% taken by the ten largest. Source material: PBMCs or T cells enriched from blood (not recorded which). These receptors were obtained from a woman under 40 who had recovered from COVID-19.

The chain has TRBV6-6 and TRBJ2-3; D remains ambiguous. Trimming stripped 5 bases from V and 2 bases from J, with 14 bases between. The CDR3 runs 15 residues. Germline assignment: CDR1 MNHNY and CDR2 SVGAGI (reference sequence). The CDR3 coding sequence is TGTGCCAGCAGTATTTCCAGGTACCCCACAGATACGCAGTATTTT. It encodes CASSISRYPTDTQYF.

The chain joins TRBV4-3 to TRBJ1-6; perhaps TRBD1 as D (6 bases). This CDR3 has 15 amino acids. CDR1 and CDR2 from the germline V gene are LGHNA and YSLEER. V was pared by 0 bases and J by 9 bases, with 12 bases between. In nucleotides, the CDR3 is TGCGCCAGCAGCCAAGATGGGGGCGTCGGTTCACCCCTCCACTTT. Its translation: CASSQDGGVGSPLHF.

The DNA for the CDR3 is TGTGCCAGCGGACCTCTTGGGGGGAAAAGCACAGATACGCAGTATTTT. Its translation: CASGPLGGKSTDTQYF. This chain links TRBV28 with TRBJ2-3, with D possibly being TRBD2 (6 bases). Germline V gives CDR1 MDHEN, CDR2 SYDVKM. This CDR3 comprises 16 residues. Trimming took off 8 bases at V and 0 bases at J, with 18 bases between the two ends.

The chain couples TRBV3-1 (or the pseudogene TRBV3-2) to TRBJ2-3, with a possible D match to TRBD2 (6 bases). CDR1 and CDR2 (germline): LGHDT, YNNKEL (reference sequence). V was clipped by 4 bases and J by 3 bases, with 17 bases between them. CDR3 length: 16 amino acids. The DNA for the CDR3 is TGTGCCAGCAGCCCTCTCGGGGGTAGGGGAACAGATACGCAGTATTTT. The encoded protein is CASSPLGGRGTDTQYF.

The V gene is TRBV28, the J gene TRBJ1-5, with TRBD1 matching 8 bases. With V trimmed by 6 bases and J by 7 bases, 2 bases remained unmatched. The CDR3 covers 12 residues. Germline-derived CDR1 and CDR2 are MDHEN and SYDVKM. CDR3 protein: CASRTGGQPQHF. The CDR3 DNA follows: TGTGCCAGCAGAACAGGGGGACAGCCCCAGCATTTT.

The V call is TRBV30, the J call TRBJ2-7; D call uncertain. CDR3 length equals 11 residues. Germline-derived CDR1 and CDR2 are GTSNPN and SVGIG (reference sequence). V gave up 0 bases and J gave up 7 bases, with 7 bases separating them. The CDR3 sequence: CAWSVAREQYF. The CDR3 DNA sequence: TGTGCCTGGAGTGTAGCTCGGGAGCAGTACTTC.

The chain employs TRBV5-4 and TRBJ2-7, with D possibly being TRBD2 (6 bases). Germline lookup yields CDR1 SGHNT and CDR2 YYREEE (reference sequence). The CDR3 runs 13 residues. The V end lost 1 base, the J end lost 4 bases, and 9 bases lay between the germline ends. The CDR3 sequence: CASSLTGGYEQYF. CDR3 DNA sequence: TGTGCCAGCAGCTTGACAGGAGGGTACGAGCAGTACTTC.

This clone was observed a handful of times. This rearrangement joins TRBV7-9 to TRBJ1-3; 11 bases are a match to TRBD1. This CDR3 has 16 amino acids. V shed 5 bases, J shed 0 bases, and the junction held 3 bases outside the gene matches. Germline CDR1 SEHNR, CDR2 FQNEAQ (reference sequence). The CDR3 protein is CASSRDRGNSGNTIYF. For the CDR3, the DNA is TGTGCCAGCAGCCGGGACAGGGGGAACTCTGGAAACACCATATATTTT.

V and J are TRBV5-6 and TRBJ1-2; 10 bases align to TRBD1. Germline-derived CDR1 and CDR2 are SGHDT and YYEEEE. V lost 3 bases and J lost 4; bases outside the gene matches: 6. The CDR3 sequence is 15 residues long. The CDR3 DNA follows: TGTGCCAGCAGCTCTCAGGACAGGGGGGCCTATGGCTACACCTTC. As protein: CASSSQDRGAYGYTF.

The rearrangement links TRBV4-3 to TRBJ2-1; TRBD2 matches 7 bases. Germline CDR1 reads LGHNA; CDR2 reads YSLEER. CDR3 length: 15 residues. V trimming: 2 bases; J trimming: 1 base; junction bases outside the gene matches: 2. The CDR3 spells CASSQNSGSYNEQFF. CDR3 bases: TGCGCCAGCAGCCAAAATAGCGGGTCCTACAATGAGCAGTTCTTC.

This clone was picked up many times. The chain couples TRBV7-3 to TRBJ2-7; 8 positions match TRBD2. Losses at the gene ends were 5 bases for V and 6 bases for J; bases not matched to a gene: 6. The CDR3 loop spans 13 amino acids. Per germline, CDR1 SGHTA and CDR2 FQGTGA. This CDR3 reads CASSHETSGEQYF. The CDR3 bases are TGTGCCAGCAGCCACGAAACTAGCGGCGAGCAGTACTTC.

V gene TRBV20-1 combines with J gene TRBJ1-6, with TRBD1 as a possible D gene (6 bases). CDR1 DFQATT and CDR2 SNEGSKA come from the germline V gene (reference sequence). The V and J ends lost 3 bases and 7 bases respectively, with 13 bases between them. The CDR3 length is 14 residues. CDR3 loop: CSASWGGQNSPLHF. CDR3 nucleotides: TGCAGTGCTAGTTGGGGGGGGCAAAATTCACCCCTCCACTTT.

The chain carries TRBV7-3 and TRBJ2-3; 12 positions match TRBD2. This CDR3 spans 16 amino acids. With V trimmed by 6 bases and J by 2 bases, 6 bases remained unmatched. From germline, CDR1 is SGHTA and CDR2 FQGTGA. As DNA, the CDR3 is TGTGCCAGCAGTACTGGACTAGCGGGAATCACAGATACGCAGTATTTT. This codes for CASSTGLAGITDTQYF.

This chain joins TRBV30 and TRBJ1-1; tentatively, D is TRBD1 (5 bases). This CDR3 is 13 amino acids long. Trimming stripped 0 bases from V and 6 bases from J, with 11 bases between. CDR1 and CDR2 from the germline V gene are GTSNPN and SVGIG (reference sequence). CDR3 in DNA: TGTGCCTGGAGTGTATCCCCGGGGGCTGAAGCTTTCTTT. It specifies CAWSVSPGAEAFF.

This clone was picked up one time. The chain links TRBV27 to TRBJ1-5; D is ambiguous. The CDR3 runs to 16 residues. Trimming took off 7 bases at V and 6 bases at J, with 22 bases between the two ends. The V gene's germline CDR1 is MNHEY and CDR2 SMNVEV (reference sequence). The CDR3 DNA is TGTGCCAGCATGTCAGGAACTAGAGTGGGGATTCAGCCCCAGCATTTT. The encoded protein is CASMSGTRVGIQPQHF.

The V call is TRBV27, the J call TRBJ1-6; a possible D gene is TRBD1 (5 bases). The V end was cut by 2 bases, the J end by 10 bases, with 15 bases between. This CDR3 comprises 15 residues. Germline CDR1 and CDR2: MNHEY and SMNVEV (reference sequence). CDR3 sequence: CASSLIRQGGSPLHF. The CDR3 nucleotides are TGTGCCAGCAGTTTAATAAGGCAGGGTGGCTCACCCCTCCACTTT.

This clone showed up just a few times. The CDR3 region has the DNA TGTGCCAGCAGCTTAGACTATAACACTGAAGCTTTCTTT. Translating gives CASSLDYNTEAFF. The genes are TRBV7-2 and TRBJ1-1; D is ambiguous. The germline V gene has CDR1 SGHTA and CDR2 FQGNSA. This CDR3 is 13 amino acids long. V was shortened by 1 base and J by 2 bases, with 5 bases between the two germline ends.

This chain connects TRBV6-6 to TRBJ1-5; TRBD1 might be the D (5 bases). CDR3 length equals 14 residues. Germline V lookup: CDR1 MNHNY, CDR2 SVGAGI (reference sequence). V lost 6 bases and J lost 4, with 13 bases in between. This CDR3 reads CASSVRGGNQPQHF. CDR3 DNA sequence: TGTGCCAGCAGCGTAAGGGGCGGTAATCAGCCCCAGCATTTT.

This clone was seen only once. The CDR3 protein is CASSGQGGYRETQYF. The DNA for the CDR3 is TGCGCCAGCAGTGGTCAGGGGGGTTATAGGGAGACCCAGTACTTC. The chain links TRBV5-1 to TRBJ2-5; TRBD1 is a possible D gene (7 bases). Trimming stripped 5 bases from V and 5 bases from J, with 19 bases between. The germline gives CDR1 SGHRS, CDR2 YFSETQ. The CDR3 extends over 15 amino acids.

The genes are TRBV11-2 and TRBJ2-7, with 7 bases lining up with TRBD1. V lost 0 bases and J lost 5; bases outside the gene matches: 4. Looked up from germline, CDR1 is SGHAT and CDR2 is FQNNGV. This CDR3 spans 14 amino acids. DNA for the CDR3: TGTGCCAGCAGCTTAGATCGACAGGGCAACGAGCAGTACTTC. This sequence encodes CASSLDRQGNEQYF. The full variable domain, completed using reference TRBV11-2 and TRBJ2-7, is EAGVAQSPRYKIIEKRQSVAFWCNPISGHATLYWYQQILGQGPKLLIQFQNNGVVDDSQLPKDRFSAERLKGVDSTLKIQPAKLEDSAVYLCASSLDRQGNEQYFGPGTRLTVT.

This chain uses TRBV2 with TRBJ2-5; 10 positions agree with TRBD2. The V segment lost 4 bases and the J segment 5 bases; nucleotides outside the gene matches: 7. The CDR3 extends over 15 amino acids. CDR1 is SNHLY and CDR2 is FYNNEI in the germline V gene. The CDR3 DNA reads as TGTGCCAGCAGTGGGGGACTAGCGAAGGACGAGACCCAGTACTTC. This codes for CASSGGLAKDETQYF.

The genes are TRBV7-9 and TRBJ2-3, with 12 bases fitting TRBD2. The ends lost 3 bases at V and 4 bases at J; junction bases unmatched: 5. Germline V gene sequence: CDR1 SEHNR, CDR2 FQNEAQ (reference sequence). The CDR3 is made up of 16 amino acids. CDR3 region: CASSFRLAGVSDTQYF. The CDR3 coding sequence is TGTGCCAGCAGCTTCCGACTAGCGGGAGTGTCAGATACGCAGTATTTT.

The count of this clone is one. The rearrangement uses TRBV19 and TRBJ2-3, with 9 nucleotides matching TRBD2. The CDR3 spans 15 residues. V trimming: 4 bases; J trimming: 4 bases; junction bases outside the gene matches: 6. The germline V gene encodes CDR1 LNHDA and CDR2 SQIVND (reference sequence). The CDR3 DNA is TGTGCCAGTAGTAACCTAGCGGGATTTTCAGATACGCAGTATTTT. As protein: CASSNLAGFSDTQYF.

V and J are TRBV30 and TRBJ1-2; D is unresolved. Trimming shortened V by 2 bases and J by 0 bases, and 4 bases separated the two germline ends. This CDR3 is built from 12 residues. Looked up from germline, CDR1 is GTSNPN and CDR2 is SVGIG (reference sequence). CDR3 residues: CAWSTANYGYTF. The CDR3 nucleotides read TGTGCCTGGAGTACAGCTAACTATGGCTACACCTTC.